The 19 T cell receptor beta chains below all came from one sample that was sequenced in a study of blood T cell repertoires in COVID-19. Method: immunoSEQ multiplex PCR; TCRdb's copy keeps in-frame clones and lacks some. The sample carries approximately 230,000 clones, 80% to 90% recorded once. Material: peripheral blood. The receptor source for this set is a young man with active or convalescent COVID-19.

This clone has a single count. At one end, the junction sequence differs from germline, possibly due to a read error. CDR3 region: CRRVFNSPLHF. The CDR3 DNA sequence: TGCCGCCGGGTTTTTAATTCACCCCTCCACTTT. V usage is TRBV28 and J usage is TRBJ1-6; D call uncertain. The CDR3 contains 11 residues. The germline CDR1 and CDR2 sequences are MDHEN and SYDVKM.

CDR3 nucleotide sequence: TGTGCCAGCAGCGAAAGGGTAGGGCAGGGTCATGAAAAACTGTTTTTT. Amino acids: CASSERVGQGHEKLFF. The chain recombines TRBV6-1 with TRBJ1-4, with a possible D match to TRBD1 (5 bases). The CDR3 consists of 16 residues. The germline V gene has CDR1 MNHNS and CDR2 SASEGT. The V end was cut by 6 bases, the J end by 6 bases, with 20 bases between.

This sequence joins TRBV2 and TRBJ2-7, with 11 bases identical to TRBD2. Germline values: CDR1 SNHLY, CDR2 FYNNEI. The CDR3 has 15 amino acids. V gave up 6 bases and J gave up 7 bases; unmatched junction bases: 11. The CDR3 DNA follows: TGTGCCAGCAGAACCGGGACTAGCGGACTAACGGAGCAGTACTTC. This encodes CASRTGTSGLTEQYF. Together with reference TRBV2 and TRBJ2-7, the CDR3 gives the full variable domain: EPEVTQTPSHQVTQMGQEVILRCVPISNHLYFYWYRQILGQKVEFLVSFYNNEISEKSEIFDDQFSVERPDGSNFTLKIRSTKLEDSAMYFCASRTGTSGLTEQYFGPGTRLTVT.

This clone was seen repeatedly, ten times or more. The genes are TRBV18 and TRBJ1-2; no clear D gene. This CDR3 spans 12 amino acids. Per germline, CDR1 KGHSH and CDR2 LQKENI. V was shortened by 5 bases and J by 1 base, with 5 bases between the two germline ends. CDR3 sequence reads: CASSDNNYGYTF. CDR3 coding DNA: TGTGCCAGCTCAGACAATAACTATGGCTACACCTTC. Full variable domain (remainder filled in from reference TRBV18 and TRBJ1-2): NAGVMQNPRHLVRRRGQEARLRCSPMKGHSHVYWYRQLPEEGLKFMVYLQKENIIDESGMPKERFSAEFPKEGPSILRIQQVVRGDSAAYFCASSDNNYGYTFGSGTRLTVV.

The V call is TRBV6-2 or TRBV6-3, the J call TRBJ2-1; 9 bases map to TRBD2. The CDR3 loop spans 17 amino acids. Unmatched junction bases numbered 10, after V lost 5 bases and J lost 2 bases. Per germline, CDR1 MNHEY and CDR2 SVGEGT. In DNA form, the CDR3 reads TGTGCCAGCAGTCCGCCCGGACTAGCGAGACCCTACAATGAGCAGTTCTTC. Encoded protein: CASSPPGLARPYNEQFF.

The V and J genes are TRBV5-6 and TRBJ1-1; 7 nucleotides align to TRBD1. Germline V gene data show CDR1 as SGHDT and CDR2 as YYEEEE. This CDR3 has 16 amino acids. After removal of 2 bases from V and 5 bases from J, the junction contained 12 bases not matched to a gene. The CDR3 region is CASSFGAGGRRTEAFF. The CDR3 DNA reads as TGTGCCAGCAGCTTTGGGGCAGGGGGTCGGAGGACTGAAGCTTTCTTT. Combining the CDR3 with reference TRBV5-6 and TRBJ1-1 gives the whole variable domain DAGVTQSPTHLIKTRGQQVTLRCSPKSGHDTVSWYQQALGQGPQFIFQYYEEEERQRGNFPDRFSGHQFPNYSSELNVNALLLGDSALYLCASSFGAGGRRTEAFFGQGTRLTVV.

The chain recombines TRBV3-1 (or the pseudogene TRBV3-2) with TRBJ1-5, with D unresolved. Looked up from germline, CDR1 is LGHDT and CDR2 is YNNKEL (reference sequence). V was cut by 3 bases and J by 4 bases, with 4 bases left in between. CDR3 length: 12 amino acids. The CDR3 nucleotides are TGTGCCAGCAGCCACTTGAATCAGCCCCAGCATTTT. This encodes CASSHLNQPQHF.

This clone was seen once. The J gene is TRBJ2-1, the V gene TRBV10-2, with 7 bases that match TRBD2. This CDR3 has 15 residues. V was clipped by 3 bases and J by 4 bases; unmatched bases: 6. Germline V CDR1 and CDR2: WSHSY, SAAADI. The CDR3 is CASSDVPSGYNEQFF. In DNA form, the CDR3 reads TGCGCCAGCAGTGACGTGCCTAGCGGATACAATGAGCAGTTCTTC.

The chain joins TRBV7-9 to TRBJ1-2; a weak D match, TRBD1 (6 bases). The germline V gene has CDR1 SEHNR and CDR2 FQNEAQ (reference sequence). The V gene lost 10 bases and the J gene lost 6 bases, with 24 bases spanning the gap. CDR3 length equals 15 residues. CDR3 sequence reads: CAIPRQVSSLNGYTF. The CDR3 nucleotides read TGTGCCATCCCCAGACAGGTATCCTCTCTCAATGGCTACACCTTC.

DNA of the CDR3: TGTGCCAGCAGCGCAGCTCCGGGGGGTACCGGAAACACCATATATTTT. It translates to CASSAAPGGTGNTIYF. The chain is built from TRBV9 and TRBJ1-3, with D perhaps TRBD1 (5 bases). The CDR3 is made up of 16 amino acids. The V and J ends lost 3 bases and 4 bases respectively, with 17 bases between them. CDR1 and CDR2 (germline): SGDLS, YYNGEE.

This rearrangement joins TRBV7-9 to TRBJ2-7; 9 bases are a match to TRBD1. Germline V CDR1 and CDR2: SEHNR, FQNEAQ (reference sequence). The CDR3 runs 15 residues. The trim removed 3 bases at V and 5 bases at J, leaving 8 bases unmatched. CDR3 sequence reads: CASSFTGTGSHEQYF. CDR3 nucleotide sequence: TGTGCCAGCAGCTTTACCGGGACAGGGTCCCACGAGCAGTACTTC. Full variable domain (missing parts from reference TRBV7-9 and TRBJ2-7): DTGVSQNPRHKITKRGQNVTFRCDPISEHNRLYWYRQTLGQGPEFLTYFQNEAQLEKSRLLSDRFSAERPKGSFSTLEIQRTEQGDSAMYLCASSFTGTGSHEQYFGPGTRLTVT.

V and J are TRBV7-8 and TRBJ2-1; no clear D. Germline V CDR1 and CDR2: SGHVS, FQNEAQ. CDR3 size: 14 residues. Deletions cut 1 base from V and 6 bases from J, with 10 bases between. The CDR3 loop reads CASSLGSRSNEQFF. The CDR3 nucleotides read TGTGCCAGCAGCTTAGGGAGTAGGTCCAATGAGCAGTTCTTC.

The CDR3 nucleotides are TGTGCCAGCAGGCCCGGGAACTACTGGGATTCACCCCTCCACTTT. This encodes CASRPGNYWDSPLHF. The rearrangement joins TRBV28 to TRBJ1-6; no clear D. The germline V gene encodes CDR1 MDHEN and CDR2 SYDVKM. Trimming took off 6 bases at V and 8 bases at J, with 17 bases between the two ends. The CDR3 is 15 amino acids. The variable domain in full, with the rest retrieved from reference TRBV28 and TRBJ1-6, is DVKVTQSSRYLVKRTGEKVFLECVQDMDHENMFWYRQDPGLGLRLIYFSYDVKMKEKGDIPEGYSVSREKKERFSLILESASTNQTSMYLCASRPGNYWDSPLHFGNGTRLTVT.

The gene calls are TRBV18 and TRBJ2-7; D unclear. The CDR3 covers 13 residues. V lost 3 bases and J lost 5, with 11 bases in between. The germline V gene has CDR1 KGHSH and CDR2 LQKENI. CDR3 amino acids: CASSPRSTHEQYF. DNA of the CDR3: TGTGCCAGCTCACCCAGGTCCACCCACGAGCAGTACTTC.

This chain links TRBV2 with TRBJ2-5; 7 nucleotides line up with TRBD2. The J segment lost 3 bases and the V segment lost 10 bases, leaving 14 bases of the junction unmatched. The CDR3 covers 15 residues. Germline CDR1 is SNHLY and CDR2 is FYNNEI. This CDR3 reads CATTPELAGEETQYF. CDR3 nucleotides: TGTGCCACCACCCCAGAGCTGGCGGGAGAAGAGACCCAGTACTTC. Drawing the rest from reference TRBV2 and TRBJ2-5, the complete variable domain is EPEVTQTPSHQVTQMGQEVILRCVPISNHLYFYWYRQILGQKVEFLVSFYNNEISEKSEIFDDQFSVERPDGSNFTLKIRSTKLEDSAMYFCATTPELAGEETQYFGPGTRLLVL.

The chain carries TRBV28 and TRBJ2-2; 13 bases line up with TRBD2. The trim removed 5 bases at V and 4 bases at J, leaving 4 bases unmatched. CDR1 is MDHEN and CDR2 is SYDVKM in the germline V gene. CDR3 length: 16 residues. The CDR3 spells CASSPGLAGRTGELFF. In DNA form, the CDR3 reads TGTGCCAGCAGTCCGGGACTAGCGGGACGCACCGGGGAGCTGTTTTTT.

The V gene is TRBV11-2, the J gene TRBJ2-7; TRBD1 aligns across 8 bases. This CDR3 is 16 amino acids long. V shed 2 bases, J shed 2 bases, and the junction held 8 bases outside the gene matches. Germline-derived CDR1 and CDR2 are SGHAT and FQNNGV. This chain's CDR3 is CASSLSRDRPTYEQYF. In DNA, the CDR3 is TGTGCCAGCAGCTTATCCCGGGACAGGCCGACCTACGAGCAGTACTTC.

In DNA, the CDR3 is TGTGCCAGCAGCAGACGGGGGGACACTGAAGCTTTCTTT. It codes for CASSRRGDTEAFF. The chain has TRBV6-5 and TRBJ1-1; D is perhaps TRBD1 (5 bases). The CDR3 consists of 13 residues. With 6 bases removed from V and 3 bases from J, the gap between germline ends came to 11 bases. Germline CDR1 reads MNHEY; CDR2 reads SVGAGI.

V is TRBV25-1 and J is TRBJ1-1, with D perhaps matching TRBD1 (5 bases). The V and J ends lost 5 bases and 5 bases respectively, with 9 bases between them. CDR3 length: 12 amino acids. Looked up from germline, CDR1 is MGHDK and CDR2 is SYGVNS. The CDR3 is CASSWGGTEAFF. The CDR3 nucleotides read TGTGCCAGCAGTTGGGGGGGGACTGAAGCTTTCTTT.